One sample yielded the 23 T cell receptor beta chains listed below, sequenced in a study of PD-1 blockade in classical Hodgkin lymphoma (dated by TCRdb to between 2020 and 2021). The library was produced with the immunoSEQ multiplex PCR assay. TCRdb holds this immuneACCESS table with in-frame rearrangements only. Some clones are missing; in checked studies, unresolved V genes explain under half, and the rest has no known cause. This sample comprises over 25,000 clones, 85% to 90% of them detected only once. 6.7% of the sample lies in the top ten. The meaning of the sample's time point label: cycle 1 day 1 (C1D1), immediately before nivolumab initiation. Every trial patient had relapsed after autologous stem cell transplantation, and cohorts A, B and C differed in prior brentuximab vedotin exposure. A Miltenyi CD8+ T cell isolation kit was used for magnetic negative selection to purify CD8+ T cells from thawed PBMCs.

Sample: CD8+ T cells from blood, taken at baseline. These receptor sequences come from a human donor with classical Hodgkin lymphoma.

This CDR3 reads CASSPWDRAREGELFF. Written as DNA, the CDR3 is TGTGCCAGCAGCCCGTGGGACAGGGCCCGGGAAGGGGAGCTGTTTTTT. This sequence joins TRBV7-9 and TRBJ2-2, with 9 bases identical to TRBD1. Germline V gene data show CDR1 as SEHNR and CDR2 as FQNEAQ (reference sequence). The CDR3 covers 16 residues. Trimming took 5 bases from V and 8 from J; bases not matched to a gene: 12.

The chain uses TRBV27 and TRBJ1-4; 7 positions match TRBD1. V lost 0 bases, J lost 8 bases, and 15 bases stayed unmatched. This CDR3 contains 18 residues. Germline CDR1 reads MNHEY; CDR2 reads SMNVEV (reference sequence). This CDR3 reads CASSLSRGLGGAMEKLFF. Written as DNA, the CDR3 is TGTGCCAGCAGTTTATCTCGGGGATTAGGGGGCGCGATGGAAAAACTGTTTTTT.

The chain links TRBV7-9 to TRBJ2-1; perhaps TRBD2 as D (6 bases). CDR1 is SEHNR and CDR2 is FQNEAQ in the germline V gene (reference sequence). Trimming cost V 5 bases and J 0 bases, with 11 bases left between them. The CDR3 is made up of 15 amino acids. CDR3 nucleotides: TGTGCCAGCAGCCCGCGGGACTCCTCCTACAATGAGCAGTTCTTC. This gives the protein CASSPRDSSYNEQFF.

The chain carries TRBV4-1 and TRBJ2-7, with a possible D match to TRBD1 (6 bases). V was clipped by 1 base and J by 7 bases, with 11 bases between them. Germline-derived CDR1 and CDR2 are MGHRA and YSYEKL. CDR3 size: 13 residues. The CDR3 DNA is TGCGCCAGCAGCCAAGTAGCAGGGGTGGAGCAGTACTTC. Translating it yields CASSQVAGVEQYF.

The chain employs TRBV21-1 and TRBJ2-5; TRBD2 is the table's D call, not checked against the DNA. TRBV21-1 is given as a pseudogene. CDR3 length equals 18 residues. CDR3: CASSKRGLAGGPGETQYF. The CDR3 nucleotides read TGTGCCAGCAGCAAAAGAGGGCTAGCGGGAGGGCCGGGGGAGACCCAGTACTTC.

The CDR3, as DNA: TGTGCCAGCAGCTTAGGAGCTAGGGTTGGGGCTGAACCCCAGCATTTT. Translated, it gives CASSLGARVGAEPQHF. The V gene is TRBV7-2, the J gene TRBJ1-5; maybe TRBD1 (5 bases). The germline gives CDR1 SGHTA, CDR2 FQGNSA. Trimming cost V 1 base and J 10 bases, with 20 bases left between them. The CDR3 has 16 amino acids.

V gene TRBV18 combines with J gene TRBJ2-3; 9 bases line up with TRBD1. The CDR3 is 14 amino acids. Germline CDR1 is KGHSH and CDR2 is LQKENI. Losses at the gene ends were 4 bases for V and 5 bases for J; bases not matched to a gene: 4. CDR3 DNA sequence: TGTGCCAGCTCACTCGGACAGGGGAGAGATACGCAGTATTTT. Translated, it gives CASSLGQGRDTQYF.

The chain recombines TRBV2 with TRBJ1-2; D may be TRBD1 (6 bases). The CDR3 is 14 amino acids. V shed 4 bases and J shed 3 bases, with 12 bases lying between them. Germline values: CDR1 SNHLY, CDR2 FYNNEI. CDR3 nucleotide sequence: TGTGCCAGCAGTGTCTTAGGGGGAGACTATGGCTACACCTTC. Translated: CASSVLGGDYGYTF.

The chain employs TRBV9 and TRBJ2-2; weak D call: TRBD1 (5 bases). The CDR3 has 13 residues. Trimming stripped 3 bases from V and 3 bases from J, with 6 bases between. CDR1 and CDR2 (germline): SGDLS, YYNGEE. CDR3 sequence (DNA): TGTGCCAGCAGCGAGACAGACACCGGGGAGCTGTTTTTT. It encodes CASSETDTGELFF. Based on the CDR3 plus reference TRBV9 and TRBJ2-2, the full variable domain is DSGVTQTPKHLITATGQRVTLRCSPRSGDLSVYWYQQSLDQGLQFLIQYYNGEERAKGNILERFSAQQFPDLHSELNLSSLELGDSALYFCASSETDTGELFFGEGSRLTVL.

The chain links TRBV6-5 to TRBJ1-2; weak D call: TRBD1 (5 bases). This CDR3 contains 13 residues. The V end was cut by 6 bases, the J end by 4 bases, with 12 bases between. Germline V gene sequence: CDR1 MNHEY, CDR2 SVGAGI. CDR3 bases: TGTGCCAGCAGACCCTCAGGGAGCTATGGCTACACCTTC. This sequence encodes CASRPSGSYGYTF.

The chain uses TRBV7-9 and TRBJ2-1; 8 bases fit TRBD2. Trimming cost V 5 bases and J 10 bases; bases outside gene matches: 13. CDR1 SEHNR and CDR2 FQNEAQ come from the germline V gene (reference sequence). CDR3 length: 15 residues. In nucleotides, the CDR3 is TGTGCCAGCAGCCATCTTCGGGAGGGGCAATGGGAGCAGTTCTTC. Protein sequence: CASSHLREGQWEQFF.

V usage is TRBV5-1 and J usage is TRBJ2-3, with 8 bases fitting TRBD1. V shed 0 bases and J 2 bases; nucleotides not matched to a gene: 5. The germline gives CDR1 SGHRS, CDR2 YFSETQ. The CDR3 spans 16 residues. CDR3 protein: CASSLDRQGFTDTQYF. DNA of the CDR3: TGCGCCAGCAGCTTGGACAGACAGGGGTTCACAGATACGCAGTATTTT.

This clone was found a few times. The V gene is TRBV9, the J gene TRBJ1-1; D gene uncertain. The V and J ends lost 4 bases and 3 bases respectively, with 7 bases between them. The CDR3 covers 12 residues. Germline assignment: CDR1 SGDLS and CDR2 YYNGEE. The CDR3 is CASSPTDTEAFF. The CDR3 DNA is TGTGCCAGCAGCCCCACTGACACTGAAGCTTTCTTT.

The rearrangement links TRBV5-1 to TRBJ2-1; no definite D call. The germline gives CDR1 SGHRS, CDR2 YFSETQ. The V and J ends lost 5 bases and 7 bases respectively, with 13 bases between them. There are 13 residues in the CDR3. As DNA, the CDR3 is TGCGCCAGCAGGTTATACGATACGAATGAGCAGTTCTTC. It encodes CASRLYDTNEQFF.

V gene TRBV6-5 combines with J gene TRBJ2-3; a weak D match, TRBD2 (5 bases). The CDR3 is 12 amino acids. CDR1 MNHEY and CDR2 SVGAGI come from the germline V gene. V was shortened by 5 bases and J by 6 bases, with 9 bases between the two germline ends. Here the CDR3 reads CASSKDSDTQYF. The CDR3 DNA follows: TGTGCCAGCAGTAAGGACTCTGATACGCAGTATTTT.

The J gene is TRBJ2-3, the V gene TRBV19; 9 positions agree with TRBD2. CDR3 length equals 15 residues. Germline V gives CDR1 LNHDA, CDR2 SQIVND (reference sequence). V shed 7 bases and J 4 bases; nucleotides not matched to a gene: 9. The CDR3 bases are TGTGCCAGTAAAGAGACGCGGGGGGGGGCAGATACGCAGTATTTT. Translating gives CASKETRGGADTQYF.

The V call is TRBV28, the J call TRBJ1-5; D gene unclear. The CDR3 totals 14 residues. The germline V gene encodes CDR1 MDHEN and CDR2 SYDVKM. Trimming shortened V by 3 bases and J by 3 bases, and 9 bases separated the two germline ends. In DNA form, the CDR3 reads TGTGCCAGCAGTTTGCTTGGATTCAATCAGCCCCAGCATTTT. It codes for CASSLLGFNQPQHF.

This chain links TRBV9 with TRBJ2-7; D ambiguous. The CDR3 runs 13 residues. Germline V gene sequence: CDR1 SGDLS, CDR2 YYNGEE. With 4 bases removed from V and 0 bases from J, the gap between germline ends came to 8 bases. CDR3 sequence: CASSPQSSYEQYF. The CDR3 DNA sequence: TGTGCCAGCAGCCCCCAGTCCTCCTACGAGCAGTACTTC.

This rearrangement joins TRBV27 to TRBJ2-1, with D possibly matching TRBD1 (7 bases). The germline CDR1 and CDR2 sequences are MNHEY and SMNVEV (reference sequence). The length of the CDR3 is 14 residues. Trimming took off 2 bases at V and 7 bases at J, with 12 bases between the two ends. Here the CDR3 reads CASSLMAGGNEQFF. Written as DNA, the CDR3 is TGTGCCAGCAGTTTAATGGCAGGGGGGAATGAGCAGTTCTTC.

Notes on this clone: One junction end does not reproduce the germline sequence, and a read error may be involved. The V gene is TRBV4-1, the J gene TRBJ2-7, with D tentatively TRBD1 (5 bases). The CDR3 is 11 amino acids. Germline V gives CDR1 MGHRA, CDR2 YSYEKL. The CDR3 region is CASSRPTVRDF. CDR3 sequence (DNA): TGCGCCAGCAGCCGCCCGACAGTTCGGGACTTC.

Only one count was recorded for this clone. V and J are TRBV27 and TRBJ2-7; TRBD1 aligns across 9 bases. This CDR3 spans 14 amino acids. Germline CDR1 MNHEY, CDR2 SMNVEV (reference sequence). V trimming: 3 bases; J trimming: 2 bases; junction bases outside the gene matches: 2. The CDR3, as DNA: TGTGCCAGCAGTTTCGGGGACAGGGCCTACGAGCAGTACTTC. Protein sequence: CASSFGDRAYEQYF.

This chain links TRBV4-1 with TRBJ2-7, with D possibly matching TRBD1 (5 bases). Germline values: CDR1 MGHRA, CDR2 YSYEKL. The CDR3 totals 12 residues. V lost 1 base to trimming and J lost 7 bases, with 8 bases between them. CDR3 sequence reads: CASSQAGWEQYF. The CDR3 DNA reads TGCGCCAGCAGCCAAGCAGGGTGGGAGCAGTACTTC.

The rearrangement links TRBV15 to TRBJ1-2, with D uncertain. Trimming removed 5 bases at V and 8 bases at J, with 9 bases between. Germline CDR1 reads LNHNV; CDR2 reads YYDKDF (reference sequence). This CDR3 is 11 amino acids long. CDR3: CATSAGGGYTF. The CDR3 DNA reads TGTGCCACCAGCGCTGGCGGGGGCTACACCTTC.